The clone carrying this T cell receptor (beta chain) was counted between two and nine times. Its antigen is still unknown. This sample was taken from a study of beta chain features in type 1 diabetes. In the study overall: In age, gender and cell yields, patients were similar to healthy donors.

Every isolated RNA sample was fully reverse transcribed, so sequencing captured expressed TCRB transcripts. Data came from immunoSEQ multiplex PCR; TCRdb stores just in-frame clones and leaves some out. The table has about 710,000 clones, roughly 13% seen once. Donors underwent one heparinised blood draw, about 0.12 L on average. Sorting based on CD45RO/CCR7/CD25/CD127/CD95/CD27 separated CD4+ naive, central memory, regulatory and stem cell-like memory cells. Trimming removed 3 bases at V and 2 bases at J, with 7 bases between. Germline loops: CDR1 SGHDN, CDR2 FVKESK. The CDR3 spans 13 residues. Study observations and caveats: Among all four CD4+ subsets, Type 1 diabetes patients had TCRB CDR3s that were moderately but significantly shorter. There was a possibility that cDNA sequencing over-represented cells with high TCR expression.

Input material: naive CD4+ T cells from blood. The sequence was obtained from a man younger than 30 with type 1 diabetes. V gene TRBV14 combines with J gene TRBJ1-2; D gene ambiguous. CDR3 in amino acids: CASSHGGNYGYTF. For the CDR3, the DNA is TGTGCCAGCAGCCACGGTGGCAACTATGGCTACACCTTC.